One and the same sample provided the 10 T cell receptor beta chains below, sequenced in a study of pediatric ulcerative colitis. Repertoires were generated with immunoSEQ multiplex PCR, while TCRdb's copy carries only in-frame clones and drops some. The sample lists about 60,000 clones; around 87% were seen once. Sequencing used blood. Every receptor here comes from a boy aged 5 to 17 who was a control in a study of pediatric ulcerative colitis.

This chain uses TRBV27 with TRBJ2-1; TRBD2 matches 7 bases. The CDR3 runs to 14 residues. J gave up 4 bases and V 8 bases, and 8 bases lay outside the gene matches. Germline V gene sequence: CDR1 MNHEY, CDR2 SMNVEV (reference sequence). The CDR3 nucleotides are TGTGCCAGCCGAAGCGGGACGAATTACAATGAGCAGTTCTTC. Translated: CASRSGTNYNEQFF.

This chain connects TRBV5-4 to TRBJ1-2; tentative D call: TRBD1 (6 bases). Trimming removed 2 bases from V and 8 bases from J, with 13 bases in between. The CDR3 covers 13 residues. Germline CDR1 SGHNT, CDR2 YYREEE (reference sequence). This chain's CDR3 is CASSFRGPRGYTF. For the CDR3, the DNA is TGTGCCAGCAGCTTCAGGGGTCCCCGAGGCTACACCTTC.

J is TRBJ2-1 and V is TRBV15; perhaps TRBD1 as D (5 bases). Trimming cost V 1 base and J 8 bases, with 6 bases left between them. CDR3 size: 12 residues. CDR1 and CDR2 (germline): LNHNV, YYDKDF (reference sequence). CDR3 nucleotide sequence: TGTGCCACCAGCAGAGCAGGGTATGAGCAGTTCTTC. It translates to CATSRAGYEQFF.

This sequence joins TRBV7-6 and TRBJ1-6; 7 bases map to TRBD1. The CDR3 is 14 residues long. Per germline, CDR1 SGHVS and CDR2 FNYEAQ. Trimming took 5 bases from V and 13 from J; bases not matched to a gene: 11. The chain's CDR3 is CASSTDRDGRPLHF. The CDR3 DNA follows: TGTGCCAGCAGCACCGACAGGGATGGTCGGCCCCTCCACTTT.

This chain links TRBV7-2 with TRBJ2-2, with 11 positions matching TRBD2. This CDR3 is built from 16 residues. Germline CDR1 is SGHTA and CDR2 is FQGNSA. J was trimmed by 1 base and V by 5 bases; bases with no gene match: 3. CDR3 DNA sequence: TGTGCCAGCAGCGAACTAGCGGGGGTGAACACCGGGGAGCTGTTTTTT. Translated, it gives CASSELAGVNTGELFF.

The chain is built from TRBV2 and TRBJ1-3; D unresolved. Between the trimmed V and J ends, which lost 4 bases and 3 bases, there was a span of 10 bases. CDR1 is SNHLY, CDR2 FYNNEI, per germline. This CDR3 has 14 residues. CDR3 sequence (DNA): TGTGCCAGCAGTGTAGGGTTTGATGGAAACACCATATATTTT. It encodes CASSVGFDGNTIYF.

This sequence joins TRBV29-1 and TRBJ1-1; D unclear. V was clipped by 5 bases and J by 2 bases, with 9 bases between them. Germline V gene data show CDR1 as SQVTM and CDR2 as ANQGSEA. The CDR3 has 12 amino acids. The CDR3 region has the DNA TGCAGCGTTTTAATGCTCAACACTGAAGCTTTCTTT. Translated: CSVLMLNTEAFF.

The chain joins TRBV28 to TRBJ2-5; 8 nucleotides match TRBD2. This CDR3 has 15 amino acids. The germline CDR1 and CDR2 sequences are MDHEN and SYDVKM. The V gene end was trimmed by 5 bases and the J gene end by 3 bases; junction bases not matched to a gene: 8. The CDR3 loop is CASSKKLAVKETQYF. For the CDR3, the DNA is TGTGCCAGCAGTAAAAAACTAGCGGTGAAAGAGACCCAGTACTTC. Together with reference TRBV28 and TRBJ2-5, the CDR3 gives the full variable domain: DVKVTQSSRYLVKRTGEKVFLECVQDMDHENMFWYRQDPGLGLRLIYFSYDVKMKEKGDIPEGYSVSREKKERFSLILESASTNQTSMYLCASSKKLAVKETQYFGPGTRLLVL.

The rearrangement links TRBV28 to TRBJ2-1, with 12 positions matching TRBD2. The junction had 12 bases not matched to a gene; V was cut back by 2 bases and J by 4 bases. The CDR3 is 19 amino acids. The germline CDR1 and CDR2 sequences are MDHEN and SYDVKM. CDR3: CASSLEPPSGRALYNEQFF. The CDR3, as DNA: TGTGCCAGCAGTTTAGAGCCCCCTAGCGGGAGGGCCTTATACAATGAGCAGTTCTTC.

This clone appeared a few times. The CDR3 sequence is CASSVDGDTNYGYTF. CDR3 in DNA: TGTGCCAGCAGCGTAGATGGGGACACTAACTATGGCTACACCTTC. V and J are TRBV9 and TRBJ1-2; tentatively, D is TRBD1 (6 bases). Per germline, CDR1 SGDLS and CDR2 YYNGEE. With 0 bases removed from V and 0 bases from J, the gap between germline ends came to 9 bases. This CDR3 comprises 15 residues.